One sample yielded the 2 T cell receptor beta chains listed below, sequenced in a study of cytomegalovirus exposure and HLA in healthy donors. The data were produced by immunoSEQ multiplex PCR, yet TCRdb's version contains in-frame clones alone and is incomplete. The table shows some 210,000 clones, with around 78% occurring only once. The sample taken for sequencing was PBMCs. The receptor source for this set is a woman aged 18-35 years in good health and CMV-seronegative.

The chain is built from TRBV7-6 and TRBJ1-1; no definite D call. V was cut by 5 bases and J by 7 bases, with 14 bases left in between. The V gene's germline CDR1 is SGHVS and CDR2 FNYEAQ. The CDR3 sequence is 13 residues long. In DNA, the CDR3 is TGTGCCAGCAGCCCCAGTAGAGTCAGTGAAGCTTTCTTT. This encodes CASSPSRVSEAFF.

This clone has just one count. This chain connects TRBV6-5 to TRBJ2-5; either TRBD1 or TRBD2 may fit D (5 bases each). V was trimmed by 6 bases and J by 2 bases, leaving 10 bases between them. This CDR3 has 13 residues. Germline CDR1 is MNHEY and CDR2 is SVGAGI. Here the CDR3 DNA reads TGTGCCAGCAGCGGGACGTGGCAAGAGACCCAGTACTTC. Protein sequence: CASSGTWQETQYF.